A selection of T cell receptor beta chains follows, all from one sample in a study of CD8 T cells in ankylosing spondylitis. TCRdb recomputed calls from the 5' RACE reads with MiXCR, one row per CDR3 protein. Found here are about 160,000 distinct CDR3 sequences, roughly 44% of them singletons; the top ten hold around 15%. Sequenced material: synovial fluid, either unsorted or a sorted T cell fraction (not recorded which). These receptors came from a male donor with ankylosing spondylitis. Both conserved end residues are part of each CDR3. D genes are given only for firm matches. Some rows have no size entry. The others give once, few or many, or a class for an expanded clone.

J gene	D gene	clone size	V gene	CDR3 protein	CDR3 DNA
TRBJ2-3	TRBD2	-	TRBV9	CASSPGLGGNTDTQYF	TGTGCCAGCAGTCCGGGCTTGGGGGGGAACACAGATACGCAGTATTTT
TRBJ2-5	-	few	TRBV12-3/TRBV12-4	CASRGQNKETQYF	TGTGCCAGCAGAGGCCAGAACAAAGAGACCCAGTACTTC
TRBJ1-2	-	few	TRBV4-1	CASSHPRGNGYGYTF	TGCGCCAGCAGCCACCCAAGGGGCAACGGCTATGGCTACACCTTC
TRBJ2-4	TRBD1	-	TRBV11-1	CASSLVGHRGNIQYF	TGTGCCAGCAGCTTAGTCGGGCACAGGGGAAACATTCAGTACTTC
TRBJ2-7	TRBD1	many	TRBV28	CASSKTGGAYEQYF	TGTGCCAGCAGCAAAACAGGGGGCGCGTACGAGCAGTACTTC
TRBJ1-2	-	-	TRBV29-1	CSVDVGHRDSYGYTF	TGCAGCGTTGATGTGGGCCACAGGGATTCCTATGGCTACACCTTC
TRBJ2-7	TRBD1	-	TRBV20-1	CSAPVRGRFYEQYF	TGCAGTGCCCCGGTGAGGGGGCGCTTTTACGAGCAGTACTTC
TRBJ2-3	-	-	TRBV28	CASTTIKLGQSTSTDTQYF	TGTGCCAGCACCACAATCAAGCTAGGACAATCAACAAGCACAGATACGCAGTATTTT
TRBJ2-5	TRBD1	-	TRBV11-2	CASSLTGEEETQYF	TGTGCCAGCAGCCTGACAGGGGAAGAAGAGACCCAGTACTTC
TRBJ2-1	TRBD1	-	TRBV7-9	CATGTGVTYNEQFF	TGTGCCACCGGGACAGGGGTCACCTACAATGAGCAGTTCTTC
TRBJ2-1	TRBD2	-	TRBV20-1	CSGGGLGGYNEQFF	TGCAGTGGGGGGGGACTAGGCGGCTACAATGAGCAGTTCTTC
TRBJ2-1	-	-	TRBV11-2	CASSFRDEQFF	TGTGCCAGCAGCTTTCGGGATGAGCAGTTCTTC
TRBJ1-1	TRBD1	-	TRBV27	CASSFQYRGNTEAFF	TGTGCCAGCAGTTTCCAGTACAGGGGGAACACTGAAGCTTTCTTT
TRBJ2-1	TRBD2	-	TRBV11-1	CASSRTSGRGSSYNEQFF	TGTGCCAGCAGCCGGACTAGCGGGAGGGGGAGCTCCTACAATGAGCAGTTCTTC
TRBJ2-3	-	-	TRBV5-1	CASSLSADTQYF	TGCGCCAGCAGCTTGTCGGCAGATACGCAGTATTTT
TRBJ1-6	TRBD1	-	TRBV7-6	CASSLAGTGSSPLHF	TGTGCCAGCAGCTTAGCTGGGACAGGGAGTTCACCCCTCCACTTT
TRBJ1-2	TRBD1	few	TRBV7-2	CASSLVPSDRGRDGYTF	TGTGCCAGCAGCTTAGTCCCTTCGGACAGGGGGCGGGATGGCTACACCTTC
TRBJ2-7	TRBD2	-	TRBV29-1	CSVEREASGIYEQYF	TGCAGCGTTGAAAGGGAGGCTAGCGGGATCTACGAGCAGTACTTC
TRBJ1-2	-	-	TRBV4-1	CASSQDLGYTF	TGCGCCAGCAGCCAAGACCTTGGCTACACCTTC
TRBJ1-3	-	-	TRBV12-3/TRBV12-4	CASSFGGSGNTIYF	TGTGCCAGCAGTTTTGGGGGCTCTGGAAACACCATATATTTT
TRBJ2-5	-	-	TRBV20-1	CSASFYLGTQYF	TGCAGTGCTAGCTTTTACTTGGGGACCCAGTACTTC
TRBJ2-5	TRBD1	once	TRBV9	CASSSLGTAQETQYF	TGTGCCAGCAGCTCCCTTGGGACAGCTCAAGAGACCCAGTACTTC
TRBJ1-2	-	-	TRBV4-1	CASSPPGGNYGYTF	TGCGCCAGCAGCCCCCCGGGGGGGAACTATGGCTACACCTTC
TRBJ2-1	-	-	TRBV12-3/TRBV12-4	CASGAWGIDEQFF	TGTGCCAGCGGGGCTTGGGGGATTGATGAGCAGTTCTTC
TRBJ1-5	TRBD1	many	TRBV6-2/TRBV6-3	CASSVTGALNQPQHF	TGTGCCAGCAGTGTGACAGGGGCTCTCAATCAGCCCCAGCATTTT
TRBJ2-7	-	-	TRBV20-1	CSASVGRGAYEQYF	TGCAGTGCTAGCGTGGGCCGGGGAGCTTACGAGCAGTACTTC
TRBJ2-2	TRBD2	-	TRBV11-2	CASSLDLRASGRPGELFF	TGTGCCAGCAGCTTAGATTTGAGGGCTAGCGGGAGACCCGGGGAGCTGTTTTTT
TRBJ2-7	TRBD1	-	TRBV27	CASSLQGEFYEQYF	TGTGCCAGCAGTCTACAGGGGGAGTTCTACGAGCAGTACTTC
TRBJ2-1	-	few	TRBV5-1	CASSLVRASSYNEQFF	TGCGCCAGCAGCTTGGTTCGGGCTAGCTCCTACAATGAGCAGTTCTTC
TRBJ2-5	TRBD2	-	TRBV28	CASSSTVRASGRKETQYF	TGTGCCAGCAGTTCAACGGTCCGGGCTAGCGGGAGGAAAGAGACCCAGTACTTC
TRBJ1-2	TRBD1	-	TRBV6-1	CASSLTGTGDYGYTF	TGTGCCAGCAGTCTAACCGGGACAGGGGACTATGGCTACACCTTC
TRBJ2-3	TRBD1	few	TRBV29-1	CSIGGQGYTDTQYF	TGCAGCATTGGGGGACAGGGCTACACAGATACGCAGTATTTT
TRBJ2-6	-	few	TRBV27	CASRSTGGANVLTF	TGTGCCAGCAGATCCACAGGGGGGGCCAACGTCCTGACTTTC
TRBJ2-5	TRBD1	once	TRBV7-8	CASSLLTGQGRETQYF	TGTGCCAGCAGCCTATTGACGGGACAGGGTCGCGAGACCCAGTACTTC
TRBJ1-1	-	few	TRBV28	CASSPGTTGWYTEAFF	TGTGCCAGCAGTCCGGGGACCACGGGGTGGTACACTGAAGCTTTCTTT
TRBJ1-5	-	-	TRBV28	CASSLSPDSPNQPQHF	TGTGCCAGCAGTTTAAGCCCGGACAGCCCCAATCAGCCCCAGCATTTT
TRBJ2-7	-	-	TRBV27	CASSPMYSAYEQYF	TGTGCCAGCAGCCCTATGTACAGCGCCTACGAGCAGTACTTC
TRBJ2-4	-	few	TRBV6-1	CASSEESQGLQYF	TGTGCCAGCAGTGAAGAAAGCCAGGGTCTTCAGTACTTC
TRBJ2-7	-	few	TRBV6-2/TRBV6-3	CASSYSSRMGSYEQYF	TGTGCCAGCAGTTACTCTAGTCGAATGGGATCCTACGAGCAGTACTTC
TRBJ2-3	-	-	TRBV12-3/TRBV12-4	CASSPLSTWAPDTQYF	TGTGCCAGCAGCCCTCTGTCCACCTGGGCTCCAGATACGCAGTATTTT
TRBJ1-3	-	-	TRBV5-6	CASSPGVSGNTIYF	TGTGCCAGCAGCCCCGGAGTTTCCGGAAACACCATATATTTT
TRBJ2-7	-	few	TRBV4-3	CASSQDRMVSYEQYF	TGCGCCAGCAGCCAAGATCGGATGGTTAGCTACGAGCAGTACTTC
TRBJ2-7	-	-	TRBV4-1	CASSPLRGGEQYF	TGCGCCAGCAGCCCGCTGCGAGGAGGCGAGCAGTACTTC
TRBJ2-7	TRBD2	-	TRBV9	CASTTSGRAGDEQYF	TGTGCCAGCACCACGAGCGGGAGGGCCGGGGACGAGCAGTACTTC
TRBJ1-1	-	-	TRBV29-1	CSVTTWGEAFF	TGCAGCGTGACAACTTGGGGAGAAGCTTTCTTT
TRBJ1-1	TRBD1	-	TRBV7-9	CASSLGRTGERGFEAFF	TGTGCCAGCAGCTTAGGGCGAACAGGGGAAAGGGGATTTGAAGCTTTCTTT